This T cell receptor (beta chain) is drawn from a study of technical replicates of blood from a handful of donors (dated by TCRdb to about 2017). Relative to germline, V is missing 4 bases and J is missing 4 bases, with 4 bases of the junction outside any gene match. From its cysteine to its phenylalanine, the CDR3 spans 13 amino acids. Just the 39-base CDR3 DNA is kept, in frame starting at base 1. The CDR1 and CDR2 encoded by the germline V gene are SGHRS and YFSETQ. The method behind the library was the immunoSEQ multiplex PCR assay. TCRdb's version of the immuneACCESS table is confined to in-frame rearrangements and falls short of the full clone set. An unresolved V gene accounts for under half of the shortfall where checked; the remainder is of unknown origin. The sample has 50,000 to 70,000 clones on record, 70% to 90% of them singletons. Approximately 5.4% of the sample goes to the ten largest clones.

Details on this clone: Its antigen remains undetermined. No base quality information exists; no much larger clone differs at one position.

The chain links TRBV5-1 with TRBJ1-2; 7 junctional bases match TRBD1. The TCR was taken from a human donor in good health. Some clones in this sample may be carry-over from other donors' samples. Sequencing input: PBMCs. The nucleotides read TGCGCCAGCAGCCCCCGGGACAGCTATGGCTACACCTTC. This yields the protein CASSPRDSYGYTF.